The next 8 T cell receptor beta chains were all read from a single sample in a study of cytomegalovirus exposure and HLA in healthy donors (dated by TCRdb to the late 2010s). The method behind the library was the immunoSEQ multiplex PCR assay. A mixture of 60 forward primers for TCR Vbeta segments and 13 reverse primers for TCR Jbeta segments was used in the multiplex PCR. TCRdb provides this immuneACCESS table in a form limited to in-frame rearrangements. Some clones are lacking; in checked studies, under half of them reflect an unresolved V gene, and why the rest are absent is not known. Present in this sample are roughly 90,000 clones, approximately 84% of which were seen just once. 2.1% of the sample lies in the top ten. The sequenced material came from PBMCs. The receptors originated from a man between 18 and 29 years old in good health and CMV-seronegative.

The chain has TRBV2 and TRBJ2-3, with 9 positions matching TRBD2. The CDR3 sequence is 14 residues long. V gave up 9 bases and J gave up 2 bases; unmatched junction bases: 6. CDR1 SNHLY and CDR2 FYNNEI come from the germline V gene. Written as DNA, the CDR3 is TGTGCCAGGGGAACTAGCGGGTTCACAGATACGCAGTATTTT. Its protein is CARGTSGFTDTQYF. The full variable domain, completed using reference TRBV2 and TRBJ2-3, is EPEVTQTPSHQVTQMGQEVILRCVPISNHLYFYWYRQILGQKVEFLVSFYNNEISEKSEIFDDQFSVERPDGSNFTLKIRSTKLEDSAMYFCARGTSGFTDTQYFGPGTRLTVL.

The rearrangement uses TRBV6-1 and TRBJ2-3; maybe TRBD2 (6 bases). Germline CDR1 is MNHNS and CDR2 is SASEGT. The CDR3 has 14 amino acids. With 6 bases removed from V and 4 bases from J, the gap between germline ends came to 14 bases. The DNA for the CDR3 is TGTGCCAGCAGCCGGGACTCCTCCCCAGATACGCAGTATTTT. It is translated as CASSRDSSPDTQYF.

This clone was seen a few times. This chain joins TRBV7-9 and TRBJ2-5; D is unresolved. The CDR3 totals 13 residues. The V end lost 3 bases, the J end lost 5 bases, and 10 bases lay between the germline ends. Per germline, CDR1 SEHNR and CDR2 FQNEAQ (reference sequence). The CDR3 loop reads CASSFFPPETQYF. DNA for the CDR3: TGTGCCAGCAGCTTTTTCCCCCCGGAGACCCAGTACTTC. Full variable domain (rest looked up from reference TRBV7-9 and TRBJ2-5): DTGVSQNPRHKITKRGQNVTFRCDPISEHNRLYWYRQTLGQGPEFLTYFQNEAQLEKSRLLSDRFSAERPKGSFSTLEIQRTEQGDSAMYLCASSFFPPETQYFGPGTRLLVL.

This rearrangement joins TRBV14 to TRBJ2-5; 8 nucleotides agree with TRBD2. Germline V gene data show CDR1 as SGHDN and CDR2 as FVKESK. The junction had 8 bases not matched to a gene; V was cut back by 1 base and J by 4 bases. The CDR3 length is 16 residues. This CDR3 is CASSQAAGEPGETQYF. DNA for the CDR3: TGTGCCAGCAGCCAAGCAGCGGGAGAGCCGGGAGAGACCCAGTACTTC.

The chain combines TRBV27 with TRBJ1-2; 9 bases are a match to TRBD1. Losses at the gene ends were 4 bases for V and 4 bases for J; bases not matched to a gene: 10. The CDR3 is made up of 16 amino acids. CDR1 is MNHEY and CDR2 is SMNVEV in the germline V gene (reference sequence). As DNA, the CDR3 is TGTGCCAGCAGTTCCGTCTCCGGGACAGGGATCTATGGCTACACCTTC. Amino acid sequence: CASSSVSGTGIYGYTF.

This clone was observed a handful of times. The DNA of the CDR3 is TGTGCCAGCAGCTCCCAGGGGGATCAGCCCCAGCATTTT. It specifies CASSSQGDQPQHF. The V call is TRBV5-4, the J call TRBJ1-5; 7 bases line up with TRBD1. This CDR3 contains 13 residues. CDR1 and CDR2 from the germline V gene are SGHNT and YYREEE (reference sequence). Trimming removed 3 bases from V and 5 bases from J; junction bases left unmatched: 2.

The chain recombines TRBV5-6 with TRBJ2-1, with 8 nucleotides matching TRBD2. This CDR3 has 14 amino acids. CDR1 and CDR2 from the germline V gene are SGHDT and YYEEEE. Trimming cost V 1 base and J 6 bases; bases outside gene matches: 3. The CDR3, as DNA: TGTGCCAGCAGCTTGCCCCTAGCGGGCAATGAGCAGTTCTTC. Its protein is CASSLPLAGNEQFF.

This clone was observed once. CDR3 coding DNA: TGTGCCAGCAGTTTCCGACCCTCCGGAGCGGGAGGGCCCTTAGCGCAGTATTTT. Its protein product is CASSFRPSGAGGPLAQYF. The gene calls are TRBV27 and TRBJ2-3; 10 bases are shared with TRBD2. CDR1 is MNHEY and CDR2 is SMNVEV in the germline V gene (reference sequence). V was pared by 3 bases and J by 10 bases, with 19 bases of the junction left unmatched. The CDR3 length is 18 residues.